This T cell receptor (beta chain) was recorded in a study of lymphopenia after photon versus proton radiotherapy. Study-level results: Post-nadir diversity loss with photons came from oligoclonal expansion, particularly CD8+ Temra cells.

The V gene lost 2 bases and the J gene lost 3 bases, with 18 bases spanning the gap. This CDR3 has 17 residues. Germline CDR1 reads MNHNS; CDR2 reads SASEGT. The data were produced by immunoSEQ multiplex PCR, yet TCRdb's version contains in-frame clones alone and is incomplete. The data contain under 35,000 clones, approximately 87% of them singletons. On this clone: Its target is unknown.

The receptor was isolated from a woman between 65 and 79 years old with pancreatic cancer. The starting material was peripheral blood, obtained from a patient treated with proton-based radiotherapy. V and J are TRBV6-1 and TRBJ2-3; no firm D call. The CDR3 nucleotides are TGTGCCAGCAGTGAATTCGTAAGCCTATTTCAGACAGATACGCAGTATTTT. Its translation is CASSEFVSLFQTDTQYF.